The TCR beta chain under discussion was sequenced for a study of cytomegalovirus exposure and HLA in healthy donors. This clone was observed once. Its antigen is not identified. The CDR3 contains 16 residues. The V segment lost 6 bases and the J segment 8 bases; nucleotides outside the gene matches: 17. Germline assignment: CDR1 MDHEN and CDR2 SYDVKM. Primers included in the PCR were 60 Vbeta and 13 Jbeta primers. Sequencing was performed with immunoSEQ multiplex PCR; in TCRdb, only in-frame clones are kept and a portion is missing. This table has some 120,000 clones, about 80% appearing once. Study conclusions and caveats: A later analysis, which compared TCR beta chains of equal frequency, found the HLA-associated ones more clonally expanded. A later analysis reportedly identified an Asian-associated ancestry cluster as carrying fewer N-insertions than the approximately 710-donor mean. Earlier analysis looked at TCR beta V segments, and most were productive about 90% or about 30% of the time.

This cohort consisted of healthy bone marrow donors. This chain connects TRBV28 to TRBJ1-1, with 8 nucleotides matching TRBD1. Specimen: PBMCs. The sequence came from a man in his forties in good health and CMV-seronegative. In nucleotides, the CDR3 is TGTGCCAGCAGCTATGGACAGGGCGCTCACGGTTTCGAAGCTTTCTTT. Translated, it gives CASSYGQGAHGFEAFF.